This TCR beta chain was recorded in a study of cytomegalovirus exposure and HLA in healthy donors. Study results and caveats: TRBV6-2, TRBV6-3 and other indistinguishable V segments were excluded. Analysis performed later found more than 15,000 TCR beta sequences associated with HLA alleles at 0.05 false discovery rate. In a later analysis, donors in an Asian-associated ancestry cluster reportedly had fewer N-insertions in productive TCRs than the cohort mean. The later analysis indicated that the majority of CMV-associated TCR beta chains appeared HLA-restricted.

13 Jbeta primers and 60 Vbeta primers were used for the PCR. Clones were read by immunoSEQ multiplex PCR, and TCRdb kept only the in-frame ones, dropping some. This sample yields approximately 220,000 clones, of which 60% to 80% are seen a single time; roughly 2% belongs to the top ten. This CDR3 region has 15 residues. Trimming cost V 5 bases and J 2 bases; bases outside gene matches: 7. The germline V gene encodes CDR1 LNHDA and CDR2 SQIVND (reference sequence). Comments on this clone: Its antigen is not identified.

Sample: PBMCs. The sequence was collected from a man between 18 and 35 years old in good health and CMV-seronegative. The chain combines TRBV19 with TRBJ2-7; 9 bases are a match to TRBD2. The CDR3 DNA follows: TGTGCCAGTAGTGTAGCGGGGGTTCCCACCTACGAGCAGTACTTC. This encodes CASSVAGVPTYEQYF.